A single sample is the source of the 5 T cell receptor beta chains below, sequenced in a study of blood T cell repertoires in COVID-19. TCRdb keeps only in-frame clones here, not all; method: immunoSEQ multiplex PCR. The sample has over 200,000 clones, 89% seen once; the top ten hold about 4.8%. The sample was peripheral blood. The receptors come from a woman in her thirties or forties with acute or convalescent COVID-19.

This chain links TRBV7-8 with TRBJ1-1; 11 nucleotides line up with TRBD1. CDR1 is SGHVS, CDR2 FQNEAQ, per germline. This CDR3 comprises 15 residues. Trimming removed 5 bases from V and 5 bases from J; junction bases left unmatched: 7. As DNA, the CDR3 is TGTGCCAGCAGCCACCGGGACAGGGGGGGTACTGAAGCTTTCTTT. As protein: CASSHRDRGGTEAFF.

V and J are TRBV19 and TRBJ2-2, with D possibly TRBD1 on 5 matching bases. The V end was cut by 8 bases, the J end by 1 base, with 11 bases between. The germline V gene encodes CDR1 LNHDA and CDR2 SQIVND (reference sequence). This CDR3 contains 14 residues. The chain's CDR3 is CASARQGNTGELFF. The CDR3 nucleotides are TGTGCCAGTGCTAGGCAGGGGAACACCGGGGAGCTGTTTTTT.

The chain has TRBV4-1 and TRBJ2-3; D not resolved. With 8 bases removed from V and 1 base from J, the gap between germline ends came to 16 bases. The germline V gene has CDR1 MGHRA and CDR2 YSYEKL. This CDR3 spans 15 amino acids. The CDR3 sequence is CASRFAGDRTDTQYF. The CDR3 bases are TGCGCCAGCCGGTTCGCCGGAGACCGCACAGATACGCAGTATTTT.

The V and J genes are TRBV19 and TRBJ2-1; D perhaps matches TRBD1 (6 bases). Trimming pared 4 bases from V and 1 base from J, leaving 11 bases between. Looked up from germline, CDR1 is LNHDA and CDR2 is SQIVND (reference sequence). There are 15 residues in the CDR3. This chain's CDR3 is CASSNEGESYNEQFF. The CDR3 coding sequence is TGTGCCAGTAGTAACGAGGGGGAATCCTACAATGAGCAGTTCTTC. Using reference TRBV19 and TRBJ2-1 for the parts outside the CDR3, the full variable domain is DGGITQSPKYLFRKEGQNVTLSCEQNLNHDAMYWYRQDPGQGLRLIYYSQIVNDFQKGDIAEGYSVSREKKESFPLTVTSAQKNPTAFYLCASSNEGESYNEQFFGPGTRLTVL.

A single count supports this clone. The chain joins TRBV5-8 to TRBJ2-4; 16 bases align to TRBD2. This CDR3 region has 19 residues. In germline, CDR1 is SGHTS, CDR2 YDEGEE. The V gene end was trimmed by 4 bases and the J gene end by 3 bases; junction bases not matched to a gene: 10. In DNA form, the CDR3 reads TGTGCCAGCAGCATCCCGGGACTAGCGGGGGGGCCGGGCAAAAACATTCAGTACTTC. Translation gives CASSIPGLAGGPGKNIQYF.